This T cell receptor (beta chain) was sequenced in a study of blood T cell repertoires in COVID-19. Study background: The United States, Italy and Spain provided the acute and convalescent COVID-19 samples. PBMCs, B-cell-depleted T cells, or T cells were the source of the cDNA or gDNA that made up the material.

Authors' methods: How many nucleated cells were present was estimated from reference gene primer amplification. Method: immunoSEQ multiplex PCR; TCRdb's copy keeps in-frame clones and lacks some. V and J calls and clone size are as listed in that table; D and trimming were resolved from the DNA. The table includes some 190,000 clones, more than 85% detected once. CDR3 size: 15 residues. Germline V lookup: CDR1 SGHDT, CDR2 YYEEEE. V lost 5 bases and J 1 base, leaving 15 bases between the germline ends. This chain uses TRBV5-6 with TRBJ1-1; D unresolved. The sequence was obtained from a man younger than 45 with acute or convalescent COVID-19. The specimen was peripheral blood. CDR3 DNA sequence: TGTGCCAGCAGTCGATATGTTGTGGCGAACACTGAAGCTTTCTTT. Translation: CASSRYVVANTEAFF.